The text below deals with one T cell receptor (beta chain). Germline lookup yields CDR1 SGHTA and CDR2 FQGTGA. After removal of 5 bases from V and 0 bases from J, the junction contained 4 bases not matched to a gene. The CDR3 extends over 14 amino acids. This record belongs to a study of blood T cell repertoires in COVID-19. The wider study: Acute-phase and convalescent COVID-19 samples originated in the United States, Italy and Spain. PBMCs, B-cell-depleted T cells, or T cells provided the cDNA or gDNA that made up the material.

The authors' processing: Amplifying reference gene primers gave estimates of nucleated cell counts. TCRdb's copy holds only in-frame clones and misses some; the assay was immunoSEQ multiplex PCR. V and J calls and clone size are those listed in that table; D and trimming were worked out from the DNA. The table has around 150,000 clones, approximately 82% seen once. The chain has TRBV7-3 and TRBJ2-7; TRBD2 agrees at 7 bases. The specimen sequenced was peripheral blood. The receptor was isolated from a woman aged 45 to 65 in a cohort sampled during active or convalescent COVID-19. The DNA for the CDR3 is TGTGCCAGCAGCCCCAGCGGGGACTCCTACGAGCAGTACTTC. The encoded protein is CASSPSGDSYEQYF.